A single sample is the source of the 14 T cell receptor beta chains below, sequenced in a study of T cells in Graves' hyperthyroidism and ophthalmopathy. Researchers took RNA transcripts and amplified the TCR beta CDR3 regions from them. First-round RT-PCR with HTBI primers amplified the TCR CDR3 region. TCRdb re-derived calls from the multiplex PCR reads in MiXCR, one entry per CDR3 protein. The table shows around 280,000 distinct CDR3 sequences, with approximately 15% occurring only once. Sequenced material: blood. Receptors originate from a woman in her thirties or forties with Graves' hyperthyroidism.

This rearrangement joins TRBV11-2 to TRBJ2-3; D is ambiguous. Deletions cut 5 bases from V and 3 bases from J, with 12 bases between. Looked up from germline, CDR1 is SGHAT and CDR2 is FQNNGV. The CDR3 loop spans 14 amino acids. The CDR3 bases are TGTGCCAGCAGCCAAGACCCGGCTACAGATACGCAGTATTTT. Encoded protein: CASSQDPATDTQYF.

This clonotype showed up many times. The rearrangement joins TRBV12-3 or TRBV12-4 to TRBJ1-3; 10 bases are shared with TRBD1. Trimming at V came to 5 bases and at J to 8 bases, leaving 3 bases not matched to a gene. The length of the CDR3 is 13 residues. Here the CDR3 reads CASSRTGGYTIYF. DNA for the CDR3: TGTGCCAGCAGTCGGACAGGGGGTTACACCATATATTTT.

This clonotype was observed many times. V usage is TRBV30 and J usage is TRBJ1-1; D gene uncertain. The V gene's germline CDR1 is GTSNPN and CDR2 SVGIG (reference sequence). V was cut by 0 bases and J by 1 base, with 6 bases left in between. This CDR3 has 13 residues. This CDR3 is CAWSVGENTEAFF. The CDR3 DNA sequence: TGTGCCTGGAGTGTTGGAGAGAACACTGAAGCTTTCTTT.

This clonotype appeared a few times. This rearrangement joins TRBV5-8 to TRBJ2-6; D remains ambiguous. Germline V gene data show CDR1 as SGHTS and CDR2 as YDEGEE. This CDR3 contains 16 residues. With 4 bases removed from V and 0 bases from J, the gap between germline ends came to 11 bases. The CDR3 loop is CASSRKGISGANVLTF. The CDR3 DNA sequence: TGTGCCAGCAGCCGGAAAGGGATCTCTGGGGCCAACGTCCTGACTTTC.

This clonotype was found many times. The genes are TRBV27 and TRBJ1-1; 9 nucleotides match TRBD1. The germline gives CDR1 MNHEY, CDR2 SMNVEV (reference sequence). The CDR3 totals 13 residues. Unmatched junction bases numbered 9, after V lost 10 bases and J lost 6 bases. CDR3 in DNA: TGTGCCACCAGCAGGGACAGGGTCTCTGAAGCTTTCTTT. Amino acid sequence: CATSRDRVSEAFF.

This clonotype came up many times. The gene calls are TRBV7-8 and TRBJ2-7, with 12 positions matching TRBD2. Germline loops: CDR1 SGHVS, CDR2 FQNEAQ. With V trimmed by 5 bases and J by 3 bases, 5 bases remained unmatched. CDR3 size: 15 residues. The CDR3 nucleotides are TGTGCCAGCAGCCGGACTAGCGGGAAATTCTACGAGCAGTACTTC. Protein: CASSRTSGKFYEQYF.

The table lists this clonotype with many counts. The chain has TRBV4-1 and TRBJ1-5; D uncertain. CDR1 is MGHRA and CDR2 is YSYEKL in the germline V gene. The CDR3 covers 18 residues. V dropped 2 bases and J dropped 3 bases, with 20 bases sitting between them. The CDR3 sequence is CASSQTSFAVILNQPQHF. CDR3 nucleotides: TGCGCCAGCAGCCAAACCTCATTTGCAGTAATCCTCAATCAGCCCCAGCATTTT.

The V and J genes are TRBV7-2 and TRBJ2-4, with D uncertain. Germline values: CDR1 SGHTA, CDR2 FQGNSA. V lost 2 bases to trimming and J lost 2 bases, with 13 bases between them. CDR3 size: 16 residues. CDR3 sequence: CASSLNTARTKNIQYF. CDR3 nucleotide sequence: TGTGCCAGCAGCTTAAATACGGCGAGGACCAAAAACATTCAGTACTTC.

This clonotype came up many times. The V gene is TRBV27, the J gene TRBJ1-6; tentatively, D is TRBD1 (6 bases). Trimming took off 5 bases at V and 7 bases at J, with 15 bases between the two ends. Germline CDR1 and CDR2: MNHEY and SMNVEV (reference sequence). The CDR3 sequence is 15 residues long. The CDR3 nucleotides read TGTGCCAGCAGTGGGTCGGGGGGCTGGAATTCACCCCTCCACTTT. It is translated as CASSGSGGWNSPLHF.

This clonotype has ten or more counts. This sequence joins TRBV20-1 and TRBJ1-5; possibly TRBD1 for D (5 bases). Trimming removed 3 bases at V and 0 bases at J, with 15 bases between. The CDR3 is made up of 16 amino acids. Germline loops: CDR1 DFQATT, CDR2 SNEGSKA (reference sequence). CDR3 residues: CSASPTQGHSNQPQHF. CDR3 in DNA: TGCAGTGCTAGTCCTACCCAGGGTCATAGCAATCAGCCCCAGCATTTT.

This clonotype was counted ten times or more. This chain links TRBV20-1 with TRBJ2-1; 9 bases fit TRBD2. Per germline, CDR1 DFQATT and CDR2 SNEGSKA (reference sequence). V trimming: 5 bases; J trimming: 0 bases; junction bases outside the gene matches: 2. The CDR3 extends over 14 amino acids. The CDR3 DNA follows: TGCAGTGCTCGTAGCGGGAGCTCCTACAATGAGCAGTTCTTC. Protein: CSARSGSSYNEQFF.

This clonotype was counted ten times or more. V and J are TRBV9 and TRBJ1-3; possibly TRBD1 for D (6 bases). Germline CDR1 reads SGDLS; CDR2 reads YYNGEE. The CDR3 length is 15 residues. Trimming cost V 2 bases and J 0 bases, with 9 bases left between them. CDR3 DNA: TGTGCCAGCAGCGTTACAGGGTCCTCTGGAAACACCATATATTTT. This translates into CASSVTGSSGNTIYF.

This clonotype was counted at least ten times. V is TRBV3-1 and J is TRBJ2-1; possible D gene TRBD2, 5 bases. The CDR3 is 14 residues long. CDR1 is LGHDT, CDR2 YNNKEL, per germline (reference sequence). V was clipped by 4 bases and J by 5 bases, with 12 bases between them. The CDR3 DNA follows: TGTGCCAGCAGCCCCACGACTACCCACAATGAGCAGTTCTTC. Its protein is CASSPTTTHNEQFF.

There are many counts of this clonotype. The chain carries TRBV20-1 and TRBJ2-1; D could derive from TRBD1 or TRBD2 (6 bases each). Germline V gene lookup returns CDR1 DFQATT and CDR2 SNEGSKA (reference sequence). The V and J ends lost 5 bases and 12 bases respectively, with 23 bases between them. The CDR3 is made up of 14 amino acids. CDR3 in amino acids: CSARPRTPGGGQFF. CDR3 bases: TGCAGTGCTCGCCCCAGGACCCCCGGAGGGGGGCAGTTCTTC.